These 16 T cell receptor beta chains were all obtained from the same sample, sequenced in a study of OX40 agonist ivuxolimab in advanced cancers. The library was obtained by the immunoSEQ multiplex PCR assay. The immuneACCESS repertoire file appears here via TCRdb, limited to in-frame rearrangements. These files lack a portion of the clones; in checked studies, under half of the deficit traces to unresolved V genes, and the cause of the others is not known. The sample records approximately 98,000 clones, 85% to 95% of which are singletons. The ten biggest clones cover under 0.85% of the sample. The sequencing used CD4+ or CD8+ T cells sorted from blood, collected in a trial of the OX40 agonist ivuxolimab. These TCRs come from an adult with an advanced solid tumor such as melanoma, head and neck, liver or kidney cancer.

The chain links TRBV7-6 to TRBJ2-2; D gene uncertain. CDR3 size: 15 residues. V was shortened by 6 bases and J by 5 bases, with 16 bases between the two germline ends. From germline, CDR1 is SGHVS and CDR2 FNYEAQ. CDR3 sequence: CASSQEALRTGELFF. CDR3 sequence (DNA): TGTGCCAGCAGTCAAGAGGCTCTTCGGACCGGGGAGCTGTTTTTT.

J is TRBJ2-7 and V is TRBV30; D is undetermined. The CDR3 has 13 residues. Trimming shortened V by 8 bases and J by 3 bases, and 17 bases separated the two germline ends. Germline V gives CDR1 GTSNPN, CDR2 SVGIG (reference sequence). As DNA, the CDR3 is TGTGCCCACTCGGACGGGCCGAGCTACGAGCAGTACTTC. Protein product: CAHSDGPSYEQYF.

The table lists this clone with a count of one. The chain carries TRBV5-1 and TRBJ1-3, with D perhaps matching TRBD1 (5 bases). Looked up from germline, CDR1 is SGHRS and CDR2 is YFSETQ. Deletions cut 4 bases from V and 1 base from J, with 15 bases between. The length of the CDR3 is 16 residues. This CDR3 is CASSPKTDYSGNTIYF. DNA for the CDR3: TGCGCCAGCAGCCCCAAGACAGACTATTCTGGAAACACCATATATTTT.

V and J are TRBV5-1 and TRBJ2-7, with D unclear. This CDR3 has 13 amino acids. Trimming cost V 1 base and J 3 bases, with 8 bases left between them. Germline CDR1 SGHRS, CDR2 YFSETQ. The CDR3 nucleotides read TGCGCCAGCAGCTTGACAGTAGACTACGAGCAGTACTTC. Amino acid sequence: CASSLTVDYEQYF.

V usage is TRBV7-3 and J usage is TRBJ2-5; no definite D call. The CDR3 length is 15 residues. Looked up from germline, CDR1 is SGHTA and CDR2 is FQGTGA. Trimming removed 4 bases from V and 1 base from J, with 13 bases in between. The CDR3 here is CASSSTPALQETQYF. CDR3 nucleotides: TGTGCCAGCAGCTCCACGCCAGCTCTCCAAGAGACCCAGTACTTC.

DNA for the CDR3: TGTGCCAGCAGTTCCACGGCCAAGTCGGGCGAGCAGTACTTC. Protein sequence: CASSSTAKSGEQYF. V is TRBV6-5 and J is TRBJ2-7; D not resolved. Germline CDR1 is MNHEY and CDR2 is SVGAGI. The CDR3 spans 14 residues. Trimming shortened V by 4 bases and J by 6 bases, and 16 bases separated the two germline ends.

V gene TRBV11-2 combines with J gene TRBJ2-6, with 7 bases aligning to TRBD1. Germline CDR1 SGHAT, CDR2 FQNNGV. J gave up 2 bases and V 5 bases, and 12 bases lay outside the gene matches. This CDR3 is built from 18 residues. The CDR3: CASSHPAQGTAGANVLTF. The CDR3 DNA sequence: TGTGCCAGCAGCCACCCGGCCCAGGGGACAGCTGGGGCCAACGTCCTGACTTTC.

The chain is built from TRBV6-1 and TRBJ2-7; TRBD2 matches 11 bases. V lost 1 base to trimming and J lost 4 bases; unmatched junction nucleotides: 6. This CDR3 spans 16 amino acids. The germline V gene encodes CDR1 MNHNS and CDR2 SASEGT. The CDR3 DNA reads TGTGCCAGCAGTGAAGAATTCCTAGCGGGAGGATACGAGCAGTACTTC. This encodes CASSEEFLAGGYEQYF.

This chain joins TRBV19 and TRBJ1-2; D possibly corresponds to TRBD1 (6 bases). The germline CDR1 and CDR2 sequences are LNHDA and SQIVND (reference sequence). The CDR3 has 17 amino acids. Between the trimmed V and J ends, which lost 5 bases and 7 bases, there was a span of 26 bases. The CDR3 sequence: CASSQNLVQGRAGGYTF. The CDR3, as DNA: TGTGCCAGTAGTCAGAATTTGGTTCAGGGGCGAGCAGGTGGCTACACCTTC.

The gene calls are TRBV7-9 and TRBJ2-2, with 12 positions matching TRBD2. With V trimmed by 5 bases and J by 3 bases, 7 bases remained unmatched. The CDR3 runs 17 residues. Germline assignment: CDR1 SEHNR and CDR2 FQNEAQ (reference sequence). The CDR3 sequence: CASSPSGGATDTGELFF. The CDR3 coding sequence is TGTGCCAGCAGCCCTAGCGGGGGGGCAACGGACACCGGGGAGCTGTTTTTT.

V usage is TRBV6-5 and J usage is TRBJ2-7, with D maybe TRBD2 (5 bases). CDR3 length: 14 amino acids. V lost 2 bases and J lost 3, with 11 bases in between. Germline assignment: CDR1 MNHEY and CDR2 SVGAGI. The CDR3 nucleotides read TGTGCCAGCAGTTACGATCTAGCTGTCTACGAGCAGTACTTC. Translating gives CASSYDLAVYEQYF.

The J gene is TRBJ2-7, the V gene TRBV5-1; 11 nucleotides line up with TRBD2. The CDR3 loop spans 18 amino acids. CDR1 and CDR2 from the germline V gene are SGHRS and YFSETQ. J was trimmed by 0 bases and V by 0 bases; bases with no gene match: 8. In DNA, the CDR3 is TGCGCCAGCAGCTTGGCCACTAGCGGGAGTCCCACCTCCTACGAGCAGTACTTC. It encodes CASSLATSGSPTSYEQYF.

The rearrangement joins TRBV5-1 to TRBJ2-2, with D hard to call. Trimming removed 1 base at V and 1 base at J, with 5 bases between. CDR1 is SGHRS and CDR2 is YFSETQ in the germline V gene. The CDR3 sequence is 14 residues long. CDR3 coding DNA: TGCGCCAGCAGCTTGTTAGGGAACACCGGGGAGCTGTTTTTT. It encodes CASSLLGNTGELFF.

The J gene is TRBJ2-3, the V gene TRBV5-1; 8 bases match TRBD2. The CDR3 runs to 15 residues. The ends lost 7 bases at V and 0 bases at J; junction bases unmatched: 7. Germline loops: CDR1 SGHRS, CDR2 YFSETQ. The CDR3 protein is CASGSGGASTDTQYF. CDR3 coding DNA: TGCGCCAGCGGATCCGGGGGGGCTAGCACAGATACGCAGTATTTT.

This rearrangement joins TRBV2 to TRBJ2-4; no firm D call. V was pared by 8 bases and J by 1 base, with 9 bases between. This CDR3 has 13 amino acids. Germline assignment: CDR1 SNHLY and CDR2 FYNNEI. CDR3 sequence (DNA): TGTGCCAGCCTGCTTCTGGCCAAAAACATTCAGTACTTC. This translates into CASLLLAKNIQYF.

This clone was seen a handful of times. CDR3 amino acids: CASSFGQPSSPLHF. The CDR3 DNA reads TGTGCCAGCAGCTTCGGACAGCCTAGTTCACCCCTCCACTTT. This chain links TRBV5-6 with TRBJ1-6; the D gene is possibly TRBD1 (6 bases). The CDR3 consists of 14 residues. The germline CDR1 and CDR2 sequences are SGHDT and YYEEEE. V was trimmed by 2 bases and J by 9 bases, leaving 12 bases between them. Looking up the rest from reference TRBV5-6 and TRBJ1-6 gives the full variable domain: DAGVTQSPTHLIKTRGQQVTLRCSPKSGHDTVSWYQQALGQGPQFIFQYYEEEERQRGNFPDRFSGHQFPNYSSELNVNALLLGDSALYLCASSFGQPSSPLHFGNGTRLTVT.